This is a list of T cell receptor beta chains from one sample in a study of blood T cell repertoires in COVID-19. This table comes from immunoSEQ multiplex PCR, and its TCRdb copy is limited to in-frame clones, with some not included. The sample includes 150,000 or so clones, approximately 92% seen only once; the top ten take 4.8%. The sample taken for sequencing was peripheral blood. The receptors were sampled from a man aged 30-40 years with COVID-19, enrolled during active disease. Both conserved end residues are part of each CDR3. Clone size is shown for a subset of rows, as once, few, many or a class of expanded clone.

CDR3 protein,V gene,clone size,J gene
CASSSGGNTIYF,TRBV5-6,-,TRBJ1-3
CASSRQKGLKAQANYGYTF,TRBV18,-,TRBJ1-2
CASSLLLAGSYNEQFF,TRBV7-2,-,TRBJ2-1
CASSQPAARGPAEAFF,TRBV3-1/TRBV3-2,-,TRBJ1-1
CASSQDLGGEKLFF,TRBV3-1/TRBV3-2,-,TRBJ1-4
CASSERQGSYNEQFF,TRBV19,-,TRBJ2-1
CASRGQGAPTQETQYF,TRBV28,-,TRBJ2-5
CASSLGGSNQPQHF,TRBV28,-,TRBJ1-5
CASSRGSTYEQYF,TRBV12-3/TRBV12-4,-,TRBJ2-7
CASSKKAGATKQYF,TRBV21-1,-,TRBJ2-7
CASSFRRAFSYEQYF,TRBV28,-,TRBJ2-7
CASSFLTANEKLFF,TRBV7-3,-,TRBJ1-4
CASSYATPLQETQYF,TRBV6-2/TRBV6-3,-,TRBJ2-5
CASSYSGNTIYF,TRBV19,-,TRBJ1-3
CASSQDPPGAVTSSYNEQFF,TRBV4-2,-,TRBJ2-1
CASRETGAPYEQYF,TRBV7-9,many,TRBJ2-7
CASSYSLDRGGTEAFF,TRBV6-6,-,TRBJ1-1
CATSGPVNNYGYTF,TRBV24-1,-,TRBJ1-2
CASSQMGTGNQPQHF,TRBV4-1,-,TRBJ1-5
CASSITGDRGALF,TRBV19,-,TRBJ1-1
CATSDSQGSYNEQFF,TRBV24-1,-,TRBJ2-1
CASSLGGNSGGNEQFF,TRBV7-3,-,TRBJ2-1
CASSQSSQINTGELFF,TRBV16,-,TRBJ2-2
CASSLRGRDRNTQYF,TRBV5-4,-,TRBJ2-3
CASSRYRTGGVYNEQFF,TRBV7-9,-,TRBJ2-1
CASSLKAVTLTGPEAFF,TRBV7-2,-,TRBJ1-1
CASTGGHRTNYGYTF,TRBV6-5,-,TRBJ1-2
CASSPSRGEQYF,TRBV28,-,TRBJ2-7
CASSEQGGSSSPLHF,TRBV6-1,once,TRBJ1-6
CASSDRWLAGGPTDTQYF,TRBV6-4,-,TRBJ2-3
CASSPDWAPEINYGYTF,TRBV6-2/TRBV6-3,-,TRBJ1-2
CASSGGQVGQPQHF,TRBV2,-,TRBJ1-5
CATSRDRGAYEQYF,TRBV15,-,TRBJ2-7
CASSSRDTVNYGYTF,TRBV28,-,TRBJ1-2
CASSPLTDTQGELFF,TRBV18,-,TRBJ2-2
CASSYSGLYEQYF,TRBV6-5,-,TRBJ2-7
CSASRTASNQPQHF,TRBV20-1,-,TRBJ1-5
CASSLSRDRGGLGEKLFF,TRBV7-9,-,TRBJ1-4
CASSRRQASGNTIYF,TRBV14,-,TRBJ1-3
CSVLPQGNTEAFF,TRBV29-1,-,TRBJ1-1
CASSRDRAHEKLFF,TRBV4-3,once,TRBJ1-4
CASKGGPAANTEAFF,TRBV5-6,-,TRBJ1-1
CASSSPSGDTQYF,TRBV5-1,-,TRBJ2-3
CASSYIGTGNTEQFF,TRBV6-5,few,TRBJ2-1
CASSPGLAGVSSYNEQFF,TRBV11-2,-,TRBJ2-1
CAWSPVGGLNTEAFF,TRBV30,-,TRBJ1-1
CASTQLAGDTDTQYF,TRBV5-1,once,TRBJ2-3
CASSREGAGQISEAFF,TRBV4-2,-,TRBJ1-1
CSASLSGGIQETQYF,TRBV20-1,-,TRBJ2-5
CASSERSATYNEQFF,TRBV2,-,TRBJ2-1
CASSLDLLAGGPNEQYF,TRBV7-8,-,TRBJ2-7
CASSHTGLAGLDTQYF,TRBV4-2,-,TRBJ2-3